Below are 8 T cell receptor beta chains sequenced from a single sample in a study of blood T cells in healthy people across ages. Together with a sample-barcoded 5' primer, a J-beta primer mix was included in a second PCR lasting about 7 to 11 cycles. TCRdb re-called the 5' RACE reads with MiXCR, one entry per CDR3 protein. Counted here are 1.5 million or so distinct CDR3 sequences, about 43% occurring once; the ten biggest clones make up 7.9%. Sequencing was performed on blood. The receptors come from a woman aged 18-30 years in good health.

This clonotype appeared a few times. The chain is built from TRBV6-2 or TRBV6-3 and TRBJ2-6; unclear D gene. Per the germline V gene, CDR1 is MNHEY and CDR2 is SVGEGT. Trimming cost V 6 bases and J 0 bases, with 15 bases left between them. CDR3 length: 17 amino acids. The CDR3 DNA is TGTGCCAGCAGCCCGCTGGGCGGATACTCTGGGGCCAACGTCCTGACTTTC. Protein product: CASSPLGGYSGANVLTF.

This clonotype was found a few times. This chain uses TRBV7-9 with TRBJ2-1; 8 bases match TRBD2. V gave up 6 bases and J gave up 7 bases; unmatched junction bases: 17. In germline, CDR1 is SEHNR, CDR2 FQNEAQ (reference sequence). The CDR3 length is 17 residues. The CDR3 DNA reads TGTGCCAGCAGTCGACGAGCGGGGGCGCAAGAATGGAATGAGCAGTTCTTC. It yields the protein CASSRRAGAQEWNEQFF. The full variable domain, in which reference TRBV7-9 and TRBJ2-1 provide the parts outside the CDR3, is DTGVSQNPRHKITKRGQNVTFRCDPISEHNRLYWYRQTLGQGPEFLTYFQNEAQLEKSRLLSDRFSAERPKGSFSTLEIQRTEQGDSAMYLCASSRRAGAQEWNEQFFGPGTRLTVL.

The V call is TRBV12-3 or TRBV12-4, the J call TRBJ2-7; D may be TRBD2 (6 bases). The DNA end lines up better with TRBJ2-4; the J call may be wrong. The CDR3 has 17 residues. The CDR3 protein is CASSSRNSGLSEGIQYF. The CDR3 nucleotides are TGTGCCAGCAGTTCCCGGAATTCCGGACTATCCGAGGGCATTCAGTACTTC.

This clonotype showed up just a few times. V usage is TRBV10-3 and J usage is TRBJ1-1; weak D call: TRBD1 (6 bases). The germline gives CDR1 ENHRY, CDR2 SYGVKD. This CDR3 contains 14 residues. Trimming took off 9 bases at V and 4 bases at J, with 18 bases between the two ends. CDR3 residues: CAIGGVRGTTEAFF. The CDR3 region has the DNA TGTGCCATTGGAGGAGTCAGGGGAACCACTGAAGCTTTCTTT.

The rearrangement links TRBV4-1 to TRBJ2-7, with 7 nucleotides matching TRBD1. This CDR3 has 16 residues. The ends lost 0 bases at V and 0 bases at J; junction bases unmatched: 5. The germline V gene has CDR1 MGHRA and CDR2 YSYEKL. The CDR3 loop reads CASSQDAGGSSYEQYF. As DNA, the CDR3 is TGCGCCAGCAGCCAAGATGCAGGGGGAAGCTCCTACGAGCAGTACTTC.

This chain uses TRBV9 with TRBJ1-1, with unresolved D. This CDR3 has 15 amino acids. V shed 0 bases and J shed 3 bases, with 12 bases lying between them. CDR1 is SGDLS, CDR2 YYNGEE, per germline. The CDR3: CASSVGRLGYTEAFF. In DNA form, the CDR3 reads TGTGCCAGCAGCGTAGGCCGGCTAGGCTACACTGAAGCTTTCTTT. The whole variable domain, filled in from reference TRBV9 and TRBJ1-1, reads DSGVTQTPKHLITATGQRVTLRCSPRSGDLSVYWYQQSLDQGLQFLIQYYNGEERAKGNILERFSAQQFPDLHSELNLSSLELGDSALYFCASSVGRLGYTEAFFGQGTRLTVV.

In the case of this clonotype: A single base separates this from a much larger clone, so it may be a read error. The chain joins TRBV3-1 to TRBJ2-5; TRBD2 agrees at 9 bases. With V trimmed by 3 bases and J by 5 bases, 13 bases remained unmatched. Germline V CDR1 and CDR2: LGHDT, YNNKEL (reference sequence). CDR3 length equals 17 residues. The CDR3 nucleotides are TGTGCCAGCAGCCAGGGACTAGCCGCCTCCTACAAGGAGACCCAGTACTTC. As protein: CASSQGLAASYKETQYF.

This chain joins TRBV5-1 and TRBJ1-6; 9 positions match TRBD1. Germline-derived CDR1 and CDR2 are SGHRS and YFSETQ. This CDR3 has 15 amino acids. With 5 bases clipped from V and 10 bases from J, the junction kept 10 bases outside the gene matches. The CDR3 loop reads CASRREGTGSSPLHF. In DNA form, the CDR3 reads TGCGCCAGCAGACGAGAAGGGACAGGGTCCTCACCCCTCCACTTT.